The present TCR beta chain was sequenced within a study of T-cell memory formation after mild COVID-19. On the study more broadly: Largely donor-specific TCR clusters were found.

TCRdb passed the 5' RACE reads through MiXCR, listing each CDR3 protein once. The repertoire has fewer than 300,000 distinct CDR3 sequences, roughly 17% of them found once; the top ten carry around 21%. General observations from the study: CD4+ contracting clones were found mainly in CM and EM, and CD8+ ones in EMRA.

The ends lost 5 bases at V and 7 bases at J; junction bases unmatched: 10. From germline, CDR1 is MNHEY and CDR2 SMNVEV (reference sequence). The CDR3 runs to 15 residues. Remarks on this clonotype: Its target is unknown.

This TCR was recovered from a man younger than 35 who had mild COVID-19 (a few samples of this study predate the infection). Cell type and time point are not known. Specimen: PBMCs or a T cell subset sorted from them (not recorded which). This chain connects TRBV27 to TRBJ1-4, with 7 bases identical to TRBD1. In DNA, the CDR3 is TGTGCCAGCAGTCCACAGGGGCGGTTTGGTGAAAAACTGTTTTTT. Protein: CASSPQGRFGEKLFF.